These T cell receptor beta chains were read from a single sample in a study of blood T cell repertoires in COVID-19. Here immunoSEQ multiplex PCR was the method, and the copy in TCRdb shows in-frame clones only, minus some. This table holds approximately 140,000 clones, 81% found once. The specimen was peripheral blood. The receptors stem from a human donor with acute or convalescent COVID-19. The donor label of this sample is uncertain. The CDR3 runs from the conserved cysteine through the conserved F or W. Each record gives: V gene, CDR3 length, J gene, CDR3 protein.

TRBV5-6	15	TRBJ2-7	CASSFSTGSPHEQYF
TRBV5-4	13	TRBJ1-1	CASSDAGNTEAFF
TRBV30	16	TRBJ2-5	CAWSVGLAGDMETQYF
TRBV6-4	13	TRBJ2-1	CASGRNSYNEQFF
TRBV7-2	15	TRBJ2-1	CASSSSSSSYNEQFF
TRBV2	13	TRBJ2-7	CASGLQDSYEQYF
TRBV11-2	16	TRBJ1-6	CASSLERAGANSPLHF
TRBV7-6	14	TRBJ1-2	CASSPHGGDYGYTF
TRBV15	15	TRBJ2-5	CATSRPTGGGKTQYF
TRBV4-1	13	TRBJ2-6	CASSRGQANVLTF
TRBV18	13	TRBJ1-2	CASSPEDNYGYTF
TRBV18	14	TRBJ1-2	CASRQGRTDYGYTF
TRBV6-5	14	TRBJ1-5	CASSYSASDQPQHF
TRBV5-1	13	TRBJ1-5	CASSPTGSQPQHF
TRBV19	15	TRBJ2-3	CASRGSGSGTDTQYF
TRBV10-3	16	TRBJ2-3	CAITTSSISSTDTQYF
TRBV10-2	12	TRBJ1-2	CASSDGRPGYTF
TRBV5-4	14	TRBJ2-7	CASSPGQGGYEQYF
TRBV7-9	13	TRBJ1-5	CASSLNEGQPQHF
TRBV9	13	TRBJ2-5	CASSQRGGETQYF
TRBV5-5	11	TRBJ1-2	CASSGTSGYTF
TRBV30	15	TRBJ1-5	CAWSPRGTANQPQHF
TRBV4-1	17	TRBJ1-5	CASSQVYMREGNQPQHF
TRBV5-4	13	TRBJ1-4	CASSRDSYEKLFF
TRBV5-1	15	TRBJ1-4	CASSTGTPGGEKLFF
TRBV5-4	14	TRBJ2-1	CASSLRGTYNEQFF
TRBV19	18	TRBJ1-4	CASSMARTGTVTNEKLFF
TRBV29-1	16	TRBJ2-2	CSVGGLAGDHTGELFF
TRBV3-1/TRBV3-2	15	TRBJ1-3	CASSQDSDSGNTIYF
TRBV24-1	21	TRBJ2-3	CATSDLRTGPFAGGPGDTQYF
TRBV7-9	15	TRBJ1-5	CASSPFTGANQPQHF
TRBV7-9	15	TRBJ2-5	CASRDLGQGRETQYF
TRBV7-9	14	TRBJ1-5	CASSATGSGQPQHF
TRBV14	14	TRBJ1-2	CASSQLVTDYGYTF
TRBV28	15	TRBJ1-2	CASSPAGGFNYGYTF
TRBV5-1	16	TRBJ2-2	CASSGTGGANTGELFF
TRBV6-5	15	TRBJ2-7	CASSYGLAGPYEQYF
TRBV19	15	TRBJ1-5	CASSPGGPSNQPQHF
TRBV9	13	TRBJ2-6	CASSPGGANVLTF
TRBV4-1	16	TRBJ1-6	CASSQGHTSGNSPLHF
TRBV6-5	14	TRBJ1-5	CASSTRRNNQPQHF
TRBV27	17	TRBJ2-3	CASSLYPGTASTDTQYF
TRBV3-1/TRBV3-2	16	TRBJ2-4	CASSLNQRTSGDIQYF
TRBV29-1	17	TRBJ2-3	CSVVVPLGGKRTDTQYF
TRBV6-4	16	TRBJ2-3	CASTTTRTARTDTQYF
TRBV5-1	15	TRBJ2-2	CASSFGRGQTGELFF
TRBV19	14	TRBJ2-1	CASSLIGVNNEQFF
TRBV5-4	15	TRBJ1-5	CASSAGQGFGQPQHF
TRBV3-1/TRBV3-2	13	TRBJ1-1	CASSQDGTDWAFF
TRBV9	16	TRBJ2-1	CASSPSSGISYNEQFF
TRBV6-5	15	TRBJ1-2	CASSYSTGFWYGYTF
TRBV13	12	TRBJ1-1	CASSFRGSRAFF
TRBV5-4	13	TRBJ1-1	CASSLFRDTEAFF
TRBV19	15	TRBJ1-1	CASTPGTQLNTEAFF